The 23 T cell receptor beta chains below all came from one sample that was sequenced in a study of cytotoxic CD8 clonotypes in ibrutinib-treated CLL. The repertoire was sequenced with immunoSEQ multiplex PCR; TCRdb's copy has only in-frame clones and lacks some. This sample has 250,000 to 350,000 clones, with approximately 76% found just once. The starting material was PBMCs, obtained at disease progression, from a patient treated with ibrutinib. Receptor source: a human donor with chronic lymphocytic leukemia.

This chain uses TRBV5-1 with TRBJ2-5; D is perhaps TRBD1 (6 bases). The CDR3 is made up of 15 amino acids. The V and J ends lost 2 bases and 3 bases respectively, with 14 bases between them. Germline lookup yields CDR1 SGHRS and CDR2 YFSETQ. The CDR3 region is CASSFLQGPKETQYF. The CDR3, as DNA: TGCGCCAGCAGCTTCTTACAGGGACCCAAAGAGACCCAGTACTTC.

This chain links TRBV4-3 with TRBJ1-1; D remains ambiguous. The V end lost 0 bases, the J end lost 0 bases, and 5 bases lay between the germline ends. The CDR3 runs 14 residues. Germline CDR1 reads LGHNA; CDR2 reads YSLEER. The CDR3 bases are TGCGCCAGCAGCCAAGAAGTCATGAACACTGAAGCTTTCTTT. It is translated as CASSQEVMNTEAFF.

This clone was counted a few times. The chain carries TRBV10-3 and TRBJ2-7, with D tentatively TRBD2 (7 bases). There are 14 residues in the CDR3. The V gene lost 3 bases and the J gene lost 6 bases, with 15 bases spanning the gap. The germline CDR1 and CDR2 sequences are ENHRY and SYGVKD. CDR3 DNA: TGTGCCATCAGTGATCCCGGGGAGGGGGGCGAGCAGTACTTC. Residues: CAISDPGEGGEQYF.

This clone has only one observation. CDR3 in DNA: TGTGCCAGCAGCAACAGGGATCGACAGGGGGGGGAAGCTTTCTTT. It codes for CASSNRDRQGGEAFF. This chain uses TRBV7-9 with TRBJ1-1; 9 bases line up with TRBD1. Trimming at V came to 5 bases and at J to 8 bases, leaving 12 bases not matched to a gene. CDR3 length equals 15 residues. Looked up from germline, CDR1 is SEHNR and CDR2 is FQNEAQ (reference sequence).

The rearrangement links TRBV13 to TRBJ2-7; D is ambiguous. The CDR3 extends over 15 amino acids. V was clipped by 2 bases and J by 2 bases, with 13 bases between them. In germline, CDR1 is PRHDT, CDR2 FYEKMQ (reference sequence). Written as DNA, the CDR3 is TGTGCCAGCAGCTTAAAGGCAGTAGTTACCTACGAGCAGTACTTC. Encoded protein: CASSLKAVVTYEQYF.

The genes are TRBV6-1 and TRBJ1-5; tentatively, D is TRBD1 (5 bases). Trimming stripped 7 bases from V and 3 bases from J, with 16 bases between. Germline lookup yields CDR1 MNHNS and CDR2 SASEGT. This CDR3 is built from 15 residues. For the CDR3, the DNA is TGTGCCAGCAAGGGGCGGAGGCGATACAATCAGCCCCAGCATTTT. It translates to CASKGRRRYNQPQHF.

The rearrangement links TRBV27 to TRBJ2-7; maybe TRBD1 (6 bases). The CDR3 runs 14 residues. The ends were cut back, 2 bases at V and 3 bases at J, with 11 bases in the middle. CDR1 MNHEY and CDR2 SMNVEV come from the germline V gene (reference sequence). The CDR3 region is CASSLRDKHYEQYF. In DNA form, the CDR3 reads TGTGCCAGCAGTTTAAGGGACAAACACTACGAGCAGTACTTC.

The genes are TRBV28 and TRBJ1-1; D gene ambiguous. From germline, CDR1 is MDHEN and CDR2 SYDVKM. Trimming removed 3 bases from V and 3 bases from J, with 14 bases in between. The CDR3 is 15 amino acids. CDR3 nucleotides: TGTGCCAGCAGTTTCCCCGCCCCCGGGTACACTGAAGCTTTCTTT. Translated, it gives CASSFPAPGYTEAFF.

The rearrangement uses TRBV2 and TRBJ1-5; D possibly corresponds to TRBD1 (5 bases). CDR3 length: 15 residues. The germline gives CDR1 SNHLY, CDR2 FYNNEI. V was pared by 7 bases and J by 7 bases, with 20 bases between. The CDR3 sequence is CASNGQSGTKQPQHF. In DNA, the CDR3 is TGTGCCAGCAATGGTCAGTCGGGGACGAAGCAGCCCCAGCATTTT.

The V gene is TRBV2, the J gene TRBJ1-1; D gene unclear. The CDR3 length is 14 residues. The germline CDR1 and CDR2 sequences are SNHLY and FYNNEI. The V end was cut by 1 base, the J end by 6 bases, with 12 bases between. The CDR3 here is CASSEVGPVAEAFF. The CDR3 bases are TGTGCCAGCAGTGAAGTCGGTCCGGTGGCTGAAGCTTTCTTT.

The CDR3 DNA reads TGCAGTGCACTATCCCGAAACACCATATATTTT. Protein sequence: CSALSRNTIYF. The genes are TRBV20-1 and TRBJ1-3; D remains ambiguous. This CDR3 has 11 amino acids. Trimming took 6 bases from V and 5 from J, leaving 8 bases between them. Germline V gene data show CDR1 as DFQATT and CDR2 as SNEGSKA (reference sequence).

This clone was seen a few times. The chain combines TRBV28 with TRBJ2-3; the D is unclear. This CDR3 region has 13 residues. The germline V gene encodes CDR1 MDHEN and CDR2 SYDVKM. V lost 3 bases, J lost 2 bases, and 6 bases lay in between. CDR3 in DNA: TGTGCCAGCAGTTTTCGAGCCACAGATACGCAGTATTTT. Amino acid sequence: CASSFRATDTQYF.

The CDR3 DNA reads as TGTGCCAGCAGCCAAGACGCGGGACGGAACTCCTACGAGCAGTACTTC. This translates into CASSQDAGRNSYEQYF. V and J are TRBV4-2 and TRBJ2-7; D perhaps matches TRBD2 (6 bases). The CDR3 length is 16 residues. The germline V and J ends were trimmed by 0 bases and 0 bases, with 12 bases remaining between them. Per the germline V gene, CDR1 is LGHNA and CDR2 is YNFKEQ.

The chain couples TRBV9 to TRBJ2-5; maybe TRBD1 (5 bases). With the DNA end fitting TRBJ2-7 better, the J assignment may be wrong. CDR1 and CDR2 (germline): SGDLS, YYNGEE. The CDR3 runs to 13 residues. CDR3 sequence reads: CASSVGGRYEQYF. In nucleotides, the CDR3 is TGTGCCAGCAGCGTAGGGGGCAGGTACGAGCAGTACTTC.

The gene calls are TRBV10-2 and TRBJ2-7; 9 bases fit TRBD2. V dropped 8 bases and J dropped 7; count of bases not matched to a gene: 9. The CDR3 contains 13 residues. CDR1 is WSHSY and CDR2 is SAAADI in the germline V gene. The CDR3 sequence: CASAGGYLWEQYF. The CDR3 bases are TGCGCCAGCGCGGGAGGGTACCTTTGGGAGCAGTACTTC.

The chain carries TRBV18 and TRBJ1-2, with 7 nucleotides matching TRBD1. V shed 3 bases, J shed 6 bases, and the junction held 4 bases outside the gene matches. Germline CDR1 KGHSH, CDR2 LQKENI. This CDR3 has 13 residues. The CDR3 bases are TGTGCCAGCTCACCCGGGACAGCCCATGGCTACACCTTC. This translates into CASSPGTAHGYTF.

The V and J genes are TRBV28 and TRBJ1-2; D gene unclear. Trimming left V 8 bases short and J 2 bases short, with 12 bases between. The CDR3 is 13 residues long. Germline-derived CDR1 and CDR2 are MDHEN and SYDVKM. CDR3 sequence reads: CASAEAQNYGYTF. CDR3 bases: TGTGCCAGCGCTGAGGCACAGAACTATGGCTACACCTTC.

The V call is TRBV29-1, the J call TRBJ1-3, with TRBD1 identical over 9 bases. The length of the CDR3 is 14 residues. Germline CDR1 and CDR2: SQVTM and ANQGSEA. V dropped 6 bases and J dropped 2; count of bases not matched to a gene: 5. The CDR3 protein is CSVAQGATGNTIYF. DNA of the CDR3: TGCAGCGTCGCACAGGGGGCCACTGGAAACACCATATATTTT. Using reference TRBV29-1 and TRBJ1-3 for the parts outside the CDR3, the full variable domain is SAVISQKPSRDICQRGTSLTIQCQVDSQVTMMFWYRQQPGQSLTLIATANQGSEATYESGFVIDKFPISRPNLTFSTLTVSNMSPEDSSIYLCSVAQGATGNTIYFGEGSWLTVV.

This clone was detected only a few times. CDR3 nucleotide sequence: TGTGCCAGTAGTATAGCTGGCCCGGGACAGCCGCATGGCTACACCTTC. This gives the protein CASSIAGPGQPHGYTF. This sequence joins TRBV19 and TRBJ1-2; 7 nucleotides align to TRBD1. The germline V gene encodes CDR1 LNHDA and CDR2 SQIVND (reference sequence). The CDR3 spans 16 residues. The junction had 11 bases not matched to a gene; V was cut back by 1 base and J by 6 bases.

The genes are TRBV7-2 and TRBJ2-7; D may be TRBD2 (5 bases). Germline V gives CDR1 SGHTA, CDR2 FQGNSA. The CDR3 loop spans 11 amino acids. V was trimmed by 6 bases and J by 6 bases, leaving 9 bases between them. CDR3 sequence: CASSSGVEQYF. The DNA of the CDR3 is TGTGCCAGCAGTTCCGGGGTCGAGCAGTACTTC.

This clone was seen repeatedly, ten times or more. The chain couples TRBV4-1 to TRBJ2-7, with 9 bases matching TRBD1. The CDR3 is made up of 14 amino acids. The V and J ends lost 4 bases and 2 bases, in that order; junction bases with no gene match: 3. CDR1 and CDR2 from the germline V gene are MGHRA and YSYEKL. CDR3 loop: CASSLDRGTYEQYF. Here the CDR3 DNA reads TGCGCCAGCAGCCTAGACAGGGGGACCTACGAGCAGTACTTC.

This sequence joins TRBV2 and TRBJ1-2; TRBD1 matches 7 bases. The germline V gene encodes CDR1 SNHLY and CDR2 FYNNEI. V lost 4 bases to trimming and J lost 5 bases; unmatched junction nucleotides: 13. This CDR3 is 16 amino acids long. The CDR3 here is CASSARTGGTEYGYTF. The CDR3 DNA sequence: TGTGCCAGCAGTGCCCGTACGGGAGGGACAGAGTATGGCTACACCTTC.

The rearrangement links TRBV7-9 to TRBJ1-5; D gene uncertain. This CDR3 contains 12 residues. Trimming removed 5 bases at V and 6 bases at J, with 8 bases between. Germline CDR1 SEHNR, CDR2 FQNEAQ (reference sequence). CDR3 loop: CASSEDAQPQHF. In DNA, the CDR3 is TGTGCCAGCAGCGAAGACGCTCAGCCCCAGCATTTT.